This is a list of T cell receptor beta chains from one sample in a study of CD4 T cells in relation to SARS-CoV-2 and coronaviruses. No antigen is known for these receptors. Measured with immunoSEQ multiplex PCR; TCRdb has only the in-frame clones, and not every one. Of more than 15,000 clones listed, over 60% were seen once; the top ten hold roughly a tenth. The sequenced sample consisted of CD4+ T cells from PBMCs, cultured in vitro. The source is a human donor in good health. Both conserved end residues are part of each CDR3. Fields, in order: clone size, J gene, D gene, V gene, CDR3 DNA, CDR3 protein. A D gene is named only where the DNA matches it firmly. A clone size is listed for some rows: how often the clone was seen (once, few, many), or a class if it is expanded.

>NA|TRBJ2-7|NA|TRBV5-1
TGCGCCAGCAGCACCGGACAATCCGAGCAGTACTTC
CASSTGQSEQYF
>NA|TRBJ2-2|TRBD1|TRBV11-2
TGTGCCAGCAGCTTTACAGGGGACGGCACCGGGGAGCTGTTTTTT
CASSFTGDGTGELFF
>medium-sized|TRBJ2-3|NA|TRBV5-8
TGTGCCAGCAGCTTGCGGCTAACGCAGTATTTT
CASSLRLTQYF
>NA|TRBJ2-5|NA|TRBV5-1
TGCGCCAGCAGCTTCGCCGTGGCGGGGACCCAAGAGACCCAGTACTTC
CASSFAVAGTQETQYF
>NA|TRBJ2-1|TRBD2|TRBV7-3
TGTGCCAGCAGCTTGAGGTCTACTAGCGCCTACAATGAGCAGTTCTTC
CASSLRSTSAYNEQFF
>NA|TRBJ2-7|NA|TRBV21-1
TGTGCCAGCAGCCCAGGGGGGACAGGTAGACTAGCGGAGAGCTCCTACGAGCAGTACTTC
CASSPGGTGRLAESSYEQYF
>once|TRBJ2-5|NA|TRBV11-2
TGTGCCAGCAGCTTAGGCCGTGGCATCCAAGAGACCCAGTACTTC
CASSLGRGIQETQYF
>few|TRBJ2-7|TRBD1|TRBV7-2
TGTGCCAGCAGCCCCCGGGACAGGGATAACGAGCAGTACTTC
CASSPRDRDNEQYF
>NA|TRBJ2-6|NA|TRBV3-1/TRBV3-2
TGTGCCAGCAGCCAAGAATGGGACACCAGCTCTGGGGCCAACGTCCTGACTTTC
CASSQEWDTSSGANVLTF
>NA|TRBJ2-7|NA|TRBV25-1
TGTGCCAGCAGTGAATCTGGGGCTGGATACGAGCAGTACTTC
CASSESGAGYEQYF
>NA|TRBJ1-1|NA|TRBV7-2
TGTGCCAGCAGGGAAGGACCTACGAACACTGAAGCTTTCTTT
CASREGPTNTEAFF
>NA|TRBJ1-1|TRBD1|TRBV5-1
TGCGCCAGCAGCTTGCTGGACAGGGAGGAGACTGAAGCTTTCTTT
CASSLLDREETEAFF
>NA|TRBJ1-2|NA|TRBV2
TGTGCCAGCAGTGCCTTTAGGGGCTACACCTTC
CASSAFRGYTF
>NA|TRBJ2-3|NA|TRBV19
TGTGCCAGTAGTATCACAGGGAACACAGATACGCAGTATTTT
CASSITGNTDTQYF
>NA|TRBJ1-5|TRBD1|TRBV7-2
TGTGCCAGCAGCGAGGGACAGTCTAGCAATCAGCCCCAGCATTTT
CASSEGQSSNQPQHF
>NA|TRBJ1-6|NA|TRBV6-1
TGTGCCAGCAGTGAAACGGTTCCGGGGACGGGATCACCCCTCCACTTT
CASSETVPGTGSPLHF
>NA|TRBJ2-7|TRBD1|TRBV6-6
TGTGCCAGCGGTCCGGGACAGGGGGCTAGGAGCTCCTACGAGCAGTACTTC
CASGPGQGARSSYEQYF
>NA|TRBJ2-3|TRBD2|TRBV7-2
TGTGCCAGCAGCTTAGCTAGCGGGGGCACAGATACGCAGTATTTT
CASSLASGGTDTQYF
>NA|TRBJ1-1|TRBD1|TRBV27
TGTGCCAGCACCCGGTTGCAGGGGGGATACACTGAAGCTTTCTTT
CASTRLQGGYTEAFF
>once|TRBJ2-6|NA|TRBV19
TGTGCCAGTAGAGCGCCGGGGGGGGCCAACGTCCTGACTTTC
CASRAPGGANVLTF
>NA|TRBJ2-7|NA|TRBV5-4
TGTGCCAGCAGCTTGGCTGGGGGGATGGCCGAGCAGTACTTC
CASSLAGGMAEQYF
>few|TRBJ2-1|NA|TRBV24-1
TGTGCCACCAGTGATACCGCTGGGGGTTGGGGGGACAATGAGCAGTTCTTC
CATSDTAGGWGDNEQFF
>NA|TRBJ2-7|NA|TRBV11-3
TGTGCCAGCAGGGGGGCCAGCCGCGAGCAGTACTTC
CASRGASREQYF
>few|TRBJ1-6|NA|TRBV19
TGTGCCAGTAGTATGGGAAGCTCCTATAATTCACCCCTCCACTTT
CASSMGSSYNSPLHF
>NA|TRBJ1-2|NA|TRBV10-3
TGTGCCATCACCACTCTGGAGGGGTCTGGCTACACCTTC
CAITTLEGSGYTF
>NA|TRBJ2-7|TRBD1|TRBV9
TGTGCCAGCAGCCTTCGTCCCGGGACAGGGGCTTTCTCCTACGAGCAGTACTTC
CASSLRPGTGAFSYEQYF
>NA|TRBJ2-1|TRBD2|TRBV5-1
TGCGCCAGCAGTCCAGCGGGGGGGCTGGAGGAGCAGTTCTTC
CASSPAGGLEEQFF
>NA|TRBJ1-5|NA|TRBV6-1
TGTGCCAGCAGTGAAGGAGGTGGTTGGGATATAAGTCAGCCCCAGCATTTT
CASSEGGGWDISQPQHF
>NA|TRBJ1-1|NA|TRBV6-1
TGTGCCAGCAGTGAAGGCAATAGAGGCACTGAAGCTTTCTTT
CASSEGNRGTEAFF
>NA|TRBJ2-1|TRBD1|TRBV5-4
TGTGCCAGCACCACAGGGGCGAGGGTCTCCTACAATGAGCAGTTCTTC
CASTTGARVSYNEQFF
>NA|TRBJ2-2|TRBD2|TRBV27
TGTGCCAGCAGTCGCGGGGGAAAGAACACCGGGGAGCTGTTTTTT
CASSRGGKNTGELFF
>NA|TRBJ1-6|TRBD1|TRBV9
TGTGCCAGCAGCGTAGCCCCGACAGGGGAGAATTCACCCCTCCACTTT
CASSVAPTGENSPLHF
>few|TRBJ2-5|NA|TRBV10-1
TGCGCCAGCAGTGAAGGCGTCGGGTCCCAAGAGACCCAGTACTTC
CASSEGVGSQETQYF
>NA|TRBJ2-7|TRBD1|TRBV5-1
TGCGCCAGCAGCTTGGGACAGGGGGCTCTGTACGAGCAGTACTTC
CASSLGQGALYEQYF
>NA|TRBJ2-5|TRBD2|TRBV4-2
TGTGCCAGCAGCCCCGGGGCAGCGGGAGGGCCGAGCGAGACCCAGTACTTC
CASSPGAAGGPSETQYF
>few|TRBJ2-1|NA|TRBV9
TGTGCCAGCAGCGCAAACAGTCAAGCGAGGCGCGAGCAGTTCTTC
CASSANSQARREQFF
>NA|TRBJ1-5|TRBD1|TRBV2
TGTGCCAGCAGTGCCGACAGGGGGTCGAATCAGCCCCAGCATTTT
CASSADRGSNQPQHF
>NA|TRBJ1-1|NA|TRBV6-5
TGTGCCAGCCATGAGGAGGGGGAAGCTTTCTTT
CASHEEGEAFF
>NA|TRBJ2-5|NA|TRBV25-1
TGTGCCAGCAGTGAATGGGGTCAAGAGACCCAGTACTTC
CASSEWGQETQYF
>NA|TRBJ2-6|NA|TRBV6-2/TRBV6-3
TGTGCCAGCAGTTATACAGGGAATCCCTCTGGGGCCAACGTCCTGACTTTC
CASSYTGNPSGANVLTF
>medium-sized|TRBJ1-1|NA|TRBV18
TGTGCCAGCTCACCACCATCATTGAACACTGAAGCTTTCTTT
CASSPPSLNTEAFF
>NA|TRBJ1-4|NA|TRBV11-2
TGTGCCAGCAGCTTTGTGGGTGGGACCTTAAATGAAAAACTGTTTTTT
CASSFVGGTLNEKLFF
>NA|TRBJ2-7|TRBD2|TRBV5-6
TGTGCCAGCAGCCTGGGACTAGCGGCGAACGAGCAGTACTTC
CASSLGLAANEQYF
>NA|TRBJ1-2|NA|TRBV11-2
TGTGCCAGCAGCTCTCGGACGGGGGGCTATGGCTACACCTTC
CASSSRTGGYGYTF
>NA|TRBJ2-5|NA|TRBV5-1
TGCGCCAGCAGCTTGGTTGGGGTAGTAGAGACCCAGTACTTC
CASSLVGVVETQYF
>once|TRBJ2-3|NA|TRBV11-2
TGTGCCAGCAGTCTAAGGGGGGATCTGACAGATACGCAGTATTTT
CASSLRGDLTDTQYF
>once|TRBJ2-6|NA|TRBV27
TGTGCCAGCAACTCCTCTGGGGCCAACGTCCTGACTTTC
CASNSSGANVLTF